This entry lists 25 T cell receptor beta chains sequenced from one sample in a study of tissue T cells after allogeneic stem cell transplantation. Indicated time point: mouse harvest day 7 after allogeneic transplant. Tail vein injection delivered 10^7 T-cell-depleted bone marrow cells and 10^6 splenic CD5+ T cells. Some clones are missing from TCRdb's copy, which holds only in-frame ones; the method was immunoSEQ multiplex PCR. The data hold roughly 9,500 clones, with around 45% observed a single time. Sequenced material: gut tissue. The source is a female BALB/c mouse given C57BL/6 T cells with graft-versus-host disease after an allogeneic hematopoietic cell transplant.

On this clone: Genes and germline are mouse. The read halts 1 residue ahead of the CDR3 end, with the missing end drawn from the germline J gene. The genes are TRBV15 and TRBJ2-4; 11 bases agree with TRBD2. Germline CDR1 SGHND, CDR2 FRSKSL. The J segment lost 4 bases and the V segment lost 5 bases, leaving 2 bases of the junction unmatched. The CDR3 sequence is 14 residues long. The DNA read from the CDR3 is TGTGCCAGCAGTCGGGGACTGGGGGAAAACACCTTGTAC. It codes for CASSRGLGENTLY. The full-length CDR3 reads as CASSRGLGENTLYF.

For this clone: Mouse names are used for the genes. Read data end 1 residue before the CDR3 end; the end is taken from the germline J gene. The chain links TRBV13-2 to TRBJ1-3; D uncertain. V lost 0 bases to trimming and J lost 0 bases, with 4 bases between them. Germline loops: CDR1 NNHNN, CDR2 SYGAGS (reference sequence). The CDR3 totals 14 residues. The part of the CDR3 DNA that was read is TGTGCCAGCGGTGATGCGTATTCTGGAAATACGCTCTAT. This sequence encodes CASGDAYSGNTLY. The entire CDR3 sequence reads CASGDAYSGNTLYF.

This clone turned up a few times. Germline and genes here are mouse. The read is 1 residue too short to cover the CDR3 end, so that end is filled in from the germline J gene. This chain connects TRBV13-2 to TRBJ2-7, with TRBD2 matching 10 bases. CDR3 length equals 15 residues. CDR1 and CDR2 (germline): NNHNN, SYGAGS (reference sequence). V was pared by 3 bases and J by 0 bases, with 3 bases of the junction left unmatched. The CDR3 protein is CASGGTGGSSYEQYF. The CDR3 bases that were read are TGTGCCAGCGGTGGGACTGGGGGAAGCTCCTATGAACAGTAC.

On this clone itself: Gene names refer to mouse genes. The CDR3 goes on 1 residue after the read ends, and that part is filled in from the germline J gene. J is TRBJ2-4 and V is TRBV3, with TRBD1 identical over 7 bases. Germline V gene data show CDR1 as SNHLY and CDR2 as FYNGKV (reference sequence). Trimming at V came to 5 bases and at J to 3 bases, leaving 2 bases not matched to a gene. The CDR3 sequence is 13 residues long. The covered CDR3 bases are TGTGCCAGCAGCCCGGGACAGCAAAACACCTTGTAC. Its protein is CASSPGQQNTLY. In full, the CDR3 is CASSPGQQNTLYF.

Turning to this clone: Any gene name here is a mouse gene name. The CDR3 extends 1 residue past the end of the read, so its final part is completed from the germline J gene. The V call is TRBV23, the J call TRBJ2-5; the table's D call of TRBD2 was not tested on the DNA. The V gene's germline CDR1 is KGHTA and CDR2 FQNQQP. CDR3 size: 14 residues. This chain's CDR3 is CSSSGLGIQDTQYF. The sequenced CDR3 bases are TGCTCCAGCAGTGGACTGGGCATCCAAGACACCCAGTAC.

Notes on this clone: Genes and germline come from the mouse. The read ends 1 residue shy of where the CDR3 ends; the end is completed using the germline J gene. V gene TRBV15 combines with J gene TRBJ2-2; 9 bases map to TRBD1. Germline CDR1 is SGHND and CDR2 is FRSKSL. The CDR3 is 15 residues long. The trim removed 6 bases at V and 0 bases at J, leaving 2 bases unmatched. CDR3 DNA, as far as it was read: TGTGCCAGCAGAGGACAGGGGCCAAACACCGGGCAGCTCTAC. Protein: CASRGQGPNTGQLY. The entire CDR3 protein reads CASRGQGPNTGQLYF.

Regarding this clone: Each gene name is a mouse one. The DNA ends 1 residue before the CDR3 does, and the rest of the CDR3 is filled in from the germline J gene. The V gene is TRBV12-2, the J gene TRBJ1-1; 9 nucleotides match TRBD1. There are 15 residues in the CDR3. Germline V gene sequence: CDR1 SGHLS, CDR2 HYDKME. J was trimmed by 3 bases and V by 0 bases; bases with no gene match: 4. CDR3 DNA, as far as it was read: TGTGCCAGCTCTCTCCGGGGACAGGGAGACACAGAAGTCTTC. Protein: CASSLRGQGDTEVF. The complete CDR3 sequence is CASSLRGQGDTEVFF.

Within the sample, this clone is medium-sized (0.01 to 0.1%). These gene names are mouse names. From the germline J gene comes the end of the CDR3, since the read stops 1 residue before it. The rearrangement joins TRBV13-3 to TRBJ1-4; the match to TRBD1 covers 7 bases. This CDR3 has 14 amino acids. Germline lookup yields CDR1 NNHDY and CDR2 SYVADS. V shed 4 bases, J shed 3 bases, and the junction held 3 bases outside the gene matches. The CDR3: CASSYRGPNERLFF. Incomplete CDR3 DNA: TGTGCCAGCAGTTACAGGGGACCCAACGAAAGATTATTT.

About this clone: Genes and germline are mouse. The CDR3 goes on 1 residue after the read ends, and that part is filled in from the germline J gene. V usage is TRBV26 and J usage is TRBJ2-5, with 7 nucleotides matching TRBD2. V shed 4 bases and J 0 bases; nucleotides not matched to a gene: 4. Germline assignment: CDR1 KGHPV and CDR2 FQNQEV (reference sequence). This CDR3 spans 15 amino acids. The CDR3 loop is CASSPPGGNQDTQYF. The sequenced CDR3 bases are TGTGCCAGCAGTCCCCCTGGGGGAAACCAAGACACCCAGTAC.

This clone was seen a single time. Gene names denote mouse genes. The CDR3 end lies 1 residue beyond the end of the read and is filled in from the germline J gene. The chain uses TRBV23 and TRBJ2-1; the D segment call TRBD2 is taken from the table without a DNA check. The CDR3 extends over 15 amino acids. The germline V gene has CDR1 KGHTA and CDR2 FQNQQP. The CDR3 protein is CSSRRDWGNYAEQFF. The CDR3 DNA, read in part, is TGCTCCAGCAGGCGGGACTGGGGGAACTATGCTGAGCAGTTC. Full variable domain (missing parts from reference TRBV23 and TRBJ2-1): DAAVTQKPRYLIKMKGQEAEMKCIPEKGHTAVFWYQQKQSKELKFLIYFQNQQPLDQIDMVKERFSAVCPSSSLCSLGIRTCEAEDSALYLCSSRRDWGNYAEQFFGPGTRLTVL.

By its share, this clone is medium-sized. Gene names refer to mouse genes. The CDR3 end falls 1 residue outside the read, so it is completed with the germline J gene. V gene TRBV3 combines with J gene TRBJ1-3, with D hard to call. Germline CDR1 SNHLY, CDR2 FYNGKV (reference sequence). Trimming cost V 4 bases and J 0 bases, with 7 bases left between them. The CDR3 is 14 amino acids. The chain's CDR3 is CASSSTNSGNTLYF. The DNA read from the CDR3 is TGTGCCAGCAGCTCAACAAATTCTGGAAATACGCTCTAT. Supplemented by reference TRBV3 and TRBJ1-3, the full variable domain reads GPKVLQIPSHQIIDMGQMVTLNCDPVSNHLYFYWYKQILGQQMEFLVNFYNGKVMEKSKLFKDQFSVERPDGSYFTLKIQPTALEDSAVYFCASSSTNSGNTLYFGEGSRLIVV.

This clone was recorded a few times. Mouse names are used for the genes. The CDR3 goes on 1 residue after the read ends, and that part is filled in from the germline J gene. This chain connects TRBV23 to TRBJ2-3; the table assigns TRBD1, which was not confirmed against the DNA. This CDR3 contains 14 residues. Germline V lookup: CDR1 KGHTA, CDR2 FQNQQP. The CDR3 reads CSSSQQGSAETLYF. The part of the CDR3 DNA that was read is TGCTCCAGCAGTCAACAGGGTAGTGCAGAAACGCTGTAT. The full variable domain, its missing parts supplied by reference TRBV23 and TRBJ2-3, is DAAVTQKPRYLIKMKGQEAEMKCIPEKGHTAVFWYQQKQSKELKFLIYFQNQQPLDQIDMVKERFSAVCPSSSLCSLGIRTCEAEDSALYLCSSSQQGSAETLYFGSGTRLTVL.

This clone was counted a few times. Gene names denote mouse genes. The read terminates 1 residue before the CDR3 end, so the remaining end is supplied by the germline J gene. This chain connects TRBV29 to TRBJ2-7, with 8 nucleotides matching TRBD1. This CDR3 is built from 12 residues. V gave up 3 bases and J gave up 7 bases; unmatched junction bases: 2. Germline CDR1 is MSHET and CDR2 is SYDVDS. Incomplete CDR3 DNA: TGTGCTAGCAGTTTCAGGGGGCAGGAACAGTAC. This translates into CASSFRGQEQY. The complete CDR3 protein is CASSFRGQEQYF.

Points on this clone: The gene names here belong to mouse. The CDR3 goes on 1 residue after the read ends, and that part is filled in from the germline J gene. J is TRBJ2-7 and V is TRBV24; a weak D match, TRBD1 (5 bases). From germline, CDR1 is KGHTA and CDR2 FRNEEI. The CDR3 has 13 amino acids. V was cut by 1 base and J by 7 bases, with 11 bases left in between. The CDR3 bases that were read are TGTGCCAGCAGTCTGTTCTCAGGGTGGGAACAGTAC. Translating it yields CASSLFSGWEQY. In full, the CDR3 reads CASSLFSGWEQYF.

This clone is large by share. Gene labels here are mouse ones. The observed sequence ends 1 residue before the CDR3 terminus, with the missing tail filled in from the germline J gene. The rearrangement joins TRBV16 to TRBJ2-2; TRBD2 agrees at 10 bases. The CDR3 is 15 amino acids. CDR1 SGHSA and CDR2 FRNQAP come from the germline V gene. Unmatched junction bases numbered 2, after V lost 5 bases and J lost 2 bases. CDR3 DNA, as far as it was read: TGTGCAAGCAGCAAGGACTGGGGGAACACCGGGCAGCTCTAC. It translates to CASSKDWGNTGQLY. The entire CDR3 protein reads CASSKDWGNTGQLYF.

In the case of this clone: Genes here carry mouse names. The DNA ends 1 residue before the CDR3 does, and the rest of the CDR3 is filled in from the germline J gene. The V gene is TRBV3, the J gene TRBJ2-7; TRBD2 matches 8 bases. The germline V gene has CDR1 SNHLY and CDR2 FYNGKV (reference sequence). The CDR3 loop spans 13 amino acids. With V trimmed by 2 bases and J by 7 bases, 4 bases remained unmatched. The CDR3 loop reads CASSLKGGREQYF. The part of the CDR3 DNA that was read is TGTGCCAGCAGCTTAAAGGGGGGGCGAGAACAGTAC.

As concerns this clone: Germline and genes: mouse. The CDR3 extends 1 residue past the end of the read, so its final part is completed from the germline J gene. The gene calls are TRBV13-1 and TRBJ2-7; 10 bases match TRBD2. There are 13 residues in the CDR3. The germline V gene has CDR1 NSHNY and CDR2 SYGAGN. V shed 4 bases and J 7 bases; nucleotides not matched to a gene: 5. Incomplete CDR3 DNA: TGTGCCAGCAGTTTGGGACTGGGGCGGGAACAGTAC. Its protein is CASSLGLGREQY. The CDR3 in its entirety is CASSLGLGREQYF.

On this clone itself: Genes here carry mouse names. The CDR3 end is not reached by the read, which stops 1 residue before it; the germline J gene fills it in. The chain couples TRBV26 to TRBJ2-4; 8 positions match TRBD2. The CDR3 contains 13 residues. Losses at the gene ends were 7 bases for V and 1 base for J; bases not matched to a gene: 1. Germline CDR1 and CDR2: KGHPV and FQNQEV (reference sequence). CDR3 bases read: TGTGCCAGCAAGACTGGGGGTCAAAACACCTTGTAC. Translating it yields CASKTGGQNTLY. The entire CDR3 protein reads CASKTGGQNTLYF. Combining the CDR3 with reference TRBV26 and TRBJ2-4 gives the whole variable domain NSKVIQTPRYLVKGQGQKAKMRCIPEKGHPVVFWYQQNKNNEFKFLINFQNQEVLQQIDMTEKRFSAECPSNSPCSLEIQSSEAGDSALYLCASKTGGQNTLYFGAGTRLSVL.

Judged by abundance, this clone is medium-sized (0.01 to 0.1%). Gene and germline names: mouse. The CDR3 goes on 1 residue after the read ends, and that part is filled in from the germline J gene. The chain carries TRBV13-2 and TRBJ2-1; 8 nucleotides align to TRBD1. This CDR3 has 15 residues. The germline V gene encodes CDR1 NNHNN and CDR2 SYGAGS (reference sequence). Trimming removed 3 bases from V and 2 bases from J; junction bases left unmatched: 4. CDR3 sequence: CASGGTGRDYAEQFF. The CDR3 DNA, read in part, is TGTGCCAGCGGTGGGACAGGGAGGGACTATGCTGAGCAGTTC.

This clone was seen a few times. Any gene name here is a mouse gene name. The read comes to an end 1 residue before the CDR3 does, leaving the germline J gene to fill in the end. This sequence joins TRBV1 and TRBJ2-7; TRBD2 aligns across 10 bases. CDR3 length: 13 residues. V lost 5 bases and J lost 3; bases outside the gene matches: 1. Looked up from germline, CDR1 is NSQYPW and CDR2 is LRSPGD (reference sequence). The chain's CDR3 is CTCSWTGGYEQYF. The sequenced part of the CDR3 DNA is TGCACCTGCAGTTGGACTGGGGGCTATGAACAGTAC.

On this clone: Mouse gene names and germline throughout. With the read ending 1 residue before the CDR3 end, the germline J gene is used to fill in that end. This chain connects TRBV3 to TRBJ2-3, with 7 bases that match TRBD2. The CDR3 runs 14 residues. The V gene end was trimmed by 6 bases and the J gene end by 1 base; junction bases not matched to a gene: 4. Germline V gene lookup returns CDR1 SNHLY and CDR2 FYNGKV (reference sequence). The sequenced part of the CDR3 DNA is TGTGCCAGCAGAGGAGGGACTGGTGCAGAAACGCTGTAT. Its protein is CASRGGTGAETLY. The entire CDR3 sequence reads CASRGGTGAETLYF.

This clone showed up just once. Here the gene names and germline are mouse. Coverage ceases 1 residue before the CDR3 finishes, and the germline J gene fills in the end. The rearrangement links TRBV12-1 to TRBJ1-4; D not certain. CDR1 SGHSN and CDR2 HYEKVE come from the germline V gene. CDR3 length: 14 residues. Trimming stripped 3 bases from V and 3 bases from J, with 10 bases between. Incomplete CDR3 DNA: TGTGCCAGCTCTTATCAGGTGGCCAACGAAAGATTATTT. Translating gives CASSYQVANERLF. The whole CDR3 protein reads CASSYQVANERLFF.

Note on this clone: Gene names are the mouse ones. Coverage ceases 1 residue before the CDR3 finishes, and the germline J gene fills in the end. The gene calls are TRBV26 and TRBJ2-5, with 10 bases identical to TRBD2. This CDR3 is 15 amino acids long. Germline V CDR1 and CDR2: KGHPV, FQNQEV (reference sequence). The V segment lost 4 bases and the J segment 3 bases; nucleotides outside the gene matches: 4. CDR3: CASSPQLGGQDTQYF. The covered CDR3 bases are TGTGCCAGCAGTCCGCAACTGGGGGGGCAAGACACCCAGTAC.

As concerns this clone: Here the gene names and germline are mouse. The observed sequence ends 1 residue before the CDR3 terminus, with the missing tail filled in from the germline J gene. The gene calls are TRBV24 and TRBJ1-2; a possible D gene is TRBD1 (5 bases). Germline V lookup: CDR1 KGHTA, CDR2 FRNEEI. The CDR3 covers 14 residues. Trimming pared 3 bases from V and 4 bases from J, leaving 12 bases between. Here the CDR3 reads CASSLRDEGSDYTF. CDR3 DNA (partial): TGTGCCAGCAGTCTCCGGGACGAGGGCTCCGACTACACC.

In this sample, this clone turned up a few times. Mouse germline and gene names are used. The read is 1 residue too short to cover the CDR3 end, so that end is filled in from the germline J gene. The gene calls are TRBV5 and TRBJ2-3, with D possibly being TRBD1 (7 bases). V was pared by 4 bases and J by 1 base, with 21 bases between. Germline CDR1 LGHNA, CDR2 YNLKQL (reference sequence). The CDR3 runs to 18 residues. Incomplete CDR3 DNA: TGTGCCAGCAGCCCTAAAAAAGGGGGCGCATTTGGTGCAGAAACGCTGTAT. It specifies CASSPKKGGAFGAETLY. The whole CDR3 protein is CASSPKKGGAFGAETLYF.